This TCR beta chain was obtained from a study of cytomegalovirus exposure and HLA in healthy donors. Primers included in the PCR were 60 Vbeta and 13 Jbeta primers. The method was immunoSEQ multiplex PCR; TCRdb's version includes in-frame clones alone and lacks a portion of them. The table records tens of thousands of clones, approximately 79% of them present only once. This clone turned up a few times. The V gene's germline CDR1 is SGHRS and CDR2 YFSETQ. Unmatched junction bases numbered 3, after V lost 1 base and J lost 6 bases. The CDR3 has 16 amino acids. This clonotype was obtained from a man aged 25 to 45 in good health and CMV-seronegative. Sequencing was done on a sample of PBMCs. This chain connects TRBV5-1 to TRBJ2-1; TRBD2 matches at 14 bases. This chain's CDR3 is CASSLKGLAGANEQFF. For the CDR3, the DNA is TGCGCCAGCAGCTTGAAGGGACTAGCGGGGGCCAATGAGCAGTTCTTC.